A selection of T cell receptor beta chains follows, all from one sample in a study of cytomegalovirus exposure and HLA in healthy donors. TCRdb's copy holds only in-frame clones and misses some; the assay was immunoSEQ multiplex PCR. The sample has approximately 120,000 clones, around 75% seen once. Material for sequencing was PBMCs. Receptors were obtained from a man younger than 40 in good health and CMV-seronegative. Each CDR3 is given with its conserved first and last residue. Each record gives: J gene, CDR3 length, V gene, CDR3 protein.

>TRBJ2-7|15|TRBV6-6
CASTPPRGPPYEQYF
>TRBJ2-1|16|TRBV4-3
CASSQVYTGAYNEQFF
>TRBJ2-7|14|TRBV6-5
CASTSRESFNEQYF
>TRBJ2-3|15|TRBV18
CASSPQTTSTDTQYF
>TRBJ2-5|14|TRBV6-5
CASSRYDREETQYF
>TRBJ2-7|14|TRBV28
CASSPRPGYYEQYF
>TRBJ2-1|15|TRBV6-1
CASSELAGSYNEQFF
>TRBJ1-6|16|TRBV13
CASSLGGAGGNSPLHF
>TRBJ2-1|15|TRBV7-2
CASSPHTSGGNEQFF
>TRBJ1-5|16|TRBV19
CASKISSAGDNQPQHF
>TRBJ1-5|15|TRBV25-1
CASSEGTYSNQPQHF
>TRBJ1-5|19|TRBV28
CASSLDPGQGSYSNQPQHF
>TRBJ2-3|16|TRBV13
CASSPGGIRGGDTQYF
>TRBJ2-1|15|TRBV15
CATTFLAGGYNEQFF
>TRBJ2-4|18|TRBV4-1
CASSQGLAGALAKNIQYF
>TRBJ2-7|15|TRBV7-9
CASSTGLAVFYEQYF
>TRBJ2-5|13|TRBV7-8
CASSLRGQETQYF
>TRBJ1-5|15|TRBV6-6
CASSTLTGSHQPQHF
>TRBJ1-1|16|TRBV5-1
CASSLPLGTGVSEAFF
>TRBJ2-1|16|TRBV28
CASSDFPRGSYNEQFF
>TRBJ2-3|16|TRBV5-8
CASSLQQGRVTDTQYF
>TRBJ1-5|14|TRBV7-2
CASSSQGIRQPQHF
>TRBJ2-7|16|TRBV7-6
CASSNNRDSLTYEQYF
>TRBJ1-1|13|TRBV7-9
CASSLSMNTEAFF
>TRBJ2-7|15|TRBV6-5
CASSYSGTGGYEQYF
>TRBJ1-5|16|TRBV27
CASRPAGTGGLQPQHF
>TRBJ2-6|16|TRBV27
CASRQGEKSGANVLTF
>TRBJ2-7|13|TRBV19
CASSPTTPYEQYF
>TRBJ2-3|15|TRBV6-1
CASSEMAGSTDTQYF
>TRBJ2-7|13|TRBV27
CASSLPPGDEQYF
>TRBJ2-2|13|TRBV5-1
CASRLDSTGELFF
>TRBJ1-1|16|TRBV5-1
CASSLALTGVGTEAFF
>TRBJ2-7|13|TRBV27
CASSAGTVYEQYF
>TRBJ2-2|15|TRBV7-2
CASSLGTGLAGELFF
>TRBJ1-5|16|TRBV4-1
CASSQHTNTRNQPQHF
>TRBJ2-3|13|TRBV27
CASSFGGTDTQYF
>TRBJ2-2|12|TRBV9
CASSAGSGELFF
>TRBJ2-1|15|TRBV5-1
CASSFGTADYNEQFF
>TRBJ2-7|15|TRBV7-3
CASSPHRGSISEQYF
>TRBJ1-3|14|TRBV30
CAWSVTRAGNTIYF
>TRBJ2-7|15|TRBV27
CASGLAGGPLNEQYF
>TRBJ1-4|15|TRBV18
CASSPLGSAGEKLFF
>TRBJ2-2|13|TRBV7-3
CASSRGDPGELFF
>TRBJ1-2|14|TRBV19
CASIGTGKNYGYTF
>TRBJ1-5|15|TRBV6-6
CASRLDRDDNQPQHF
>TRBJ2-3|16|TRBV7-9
CASSTRQGLSGDTQYF
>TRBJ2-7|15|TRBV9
CASSAHPSGAYEQYF